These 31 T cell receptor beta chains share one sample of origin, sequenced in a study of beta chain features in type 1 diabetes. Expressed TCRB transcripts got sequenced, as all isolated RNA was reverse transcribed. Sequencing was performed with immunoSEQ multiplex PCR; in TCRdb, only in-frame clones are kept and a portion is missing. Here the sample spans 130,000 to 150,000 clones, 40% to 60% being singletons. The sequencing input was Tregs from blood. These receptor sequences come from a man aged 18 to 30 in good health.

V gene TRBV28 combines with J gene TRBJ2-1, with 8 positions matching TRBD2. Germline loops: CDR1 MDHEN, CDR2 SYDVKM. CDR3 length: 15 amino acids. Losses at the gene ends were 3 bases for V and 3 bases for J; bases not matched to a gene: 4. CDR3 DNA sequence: TGTGCCAGCAGTTTGAGCGGGGGAGGCTACAATGAGCAGTTCTTC. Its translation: CASSLSGGGYNEQFF.

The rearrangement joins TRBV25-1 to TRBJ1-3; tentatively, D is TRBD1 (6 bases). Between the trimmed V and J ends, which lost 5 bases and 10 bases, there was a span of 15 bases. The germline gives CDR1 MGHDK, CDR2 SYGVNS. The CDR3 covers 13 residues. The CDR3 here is CASSSNLRGTIYF. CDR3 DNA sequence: TGTGCCAGCAGTTCAAATCTCAGGGGAACCATATATTTT.

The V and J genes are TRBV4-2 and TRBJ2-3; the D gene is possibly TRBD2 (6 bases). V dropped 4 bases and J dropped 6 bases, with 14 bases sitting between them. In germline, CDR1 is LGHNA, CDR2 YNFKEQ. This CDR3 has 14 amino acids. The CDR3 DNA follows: TGTGCCAGCAGCCCGGGGTACGGAGGGGATACGCAGTATTTT. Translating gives CASSPGYGGDTQYF.

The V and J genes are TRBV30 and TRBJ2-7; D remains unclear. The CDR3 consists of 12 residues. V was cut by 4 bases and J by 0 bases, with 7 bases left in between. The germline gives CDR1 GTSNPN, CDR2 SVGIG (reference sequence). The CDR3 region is CAWTPGSYEQYF. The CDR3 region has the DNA TGTGCCTGGACTCCGGGCTCCTACGAGCAGTACTTC. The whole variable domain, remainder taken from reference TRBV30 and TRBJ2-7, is SQTIHQWPATLVQPVGSPLSLECTVEGTSNPNLYWYRQAAGRGLQLLFYSVGIGQISSEVPQNLSASRPQDRQFILSSKKLLLSDSGFYLCAWTPGSYEQYFGPGTRLTVT.

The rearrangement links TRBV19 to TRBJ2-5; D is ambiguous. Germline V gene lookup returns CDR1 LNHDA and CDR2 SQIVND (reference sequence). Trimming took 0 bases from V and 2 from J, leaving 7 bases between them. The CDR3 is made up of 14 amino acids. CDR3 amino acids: CASSIDSSQETQYF. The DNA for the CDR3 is TGTGCCAGTAGTATAGATAGCTCTCAAGAGACCCAGTACTTC.

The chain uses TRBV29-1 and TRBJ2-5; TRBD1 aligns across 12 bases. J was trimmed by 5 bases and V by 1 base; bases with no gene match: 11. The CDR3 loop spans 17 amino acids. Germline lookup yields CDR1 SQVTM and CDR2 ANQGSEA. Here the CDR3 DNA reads TGCAGCGTTGAAGGGGGGGACAGGGGGCTTTTGGGGGAGACCCAGTACTTC. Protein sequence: CSVEGGDRGLLGETQYF.

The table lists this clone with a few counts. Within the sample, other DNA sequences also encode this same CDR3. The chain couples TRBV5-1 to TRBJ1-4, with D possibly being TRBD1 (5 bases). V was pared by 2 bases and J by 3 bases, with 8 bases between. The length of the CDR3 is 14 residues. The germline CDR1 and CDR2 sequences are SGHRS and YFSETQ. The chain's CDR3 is CASSFRVANEKLFF. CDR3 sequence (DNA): TGCGCCAGCAGCTTCAGGGTAGCTAATGAAAAACTGTTTTTT.

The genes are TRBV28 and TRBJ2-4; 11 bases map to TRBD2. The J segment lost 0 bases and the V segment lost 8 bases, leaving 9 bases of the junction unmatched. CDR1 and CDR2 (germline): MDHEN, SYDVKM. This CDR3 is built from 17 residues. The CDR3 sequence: CASLYSGGALAKNIQYF. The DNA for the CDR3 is TGTGCCAGCCTTTATAGCGGGGGGGCTTTAGCCAAAAACATTCAGTACTTC.

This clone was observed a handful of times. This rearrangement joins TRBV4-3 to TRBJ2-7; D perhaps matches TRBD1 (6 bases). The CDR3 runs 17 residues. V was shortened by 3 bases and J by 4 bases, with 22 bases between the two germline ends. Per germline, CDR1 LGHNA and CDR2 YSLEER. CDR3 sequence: CASSQESSDRWPYEQYF. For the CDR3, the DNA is TGCGCCAGCAGCCAGGAATCATCGGACAGATGGCCTTACGAGCAGTACTTC.

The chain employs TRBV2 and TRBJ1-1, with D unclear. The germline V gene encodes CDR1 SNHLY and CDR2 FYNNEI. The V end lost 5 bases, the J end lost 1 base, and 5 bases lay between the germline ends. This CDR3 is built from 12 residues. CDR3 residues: CASSRENTEAFF. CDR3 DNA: TGTGCCAGCAGTCGAGAGAACACTGAAGCTTTCTTT.

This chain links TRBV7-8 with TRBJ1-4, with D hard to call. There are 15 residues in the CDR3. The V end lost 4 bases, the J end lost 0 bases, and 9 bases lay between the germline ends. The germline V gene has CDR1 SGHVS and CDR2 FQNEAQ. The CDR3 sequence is CASSSLGATNEKLFF. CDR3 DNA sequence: TGTGCCAGCAGCTCCCTCGGGGCAACTAATGAAAAACTGTTTTTT.

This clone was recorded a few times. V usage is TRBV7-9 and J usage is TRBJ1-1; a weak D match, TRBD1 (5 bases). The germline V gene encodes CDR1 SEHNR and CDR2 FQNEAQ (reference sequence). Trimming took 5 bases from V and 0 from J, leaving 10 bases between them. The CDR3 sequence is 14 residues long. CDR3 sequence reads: CASSPTTVNTEAFF. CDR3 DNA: TGTGCCAGCAGCCCGACGACAGTGAACACTGAAGCTTTCTTT.

DNA of the CDR3: TGTGCCAGCAGCCCCGTGGGGGGGGCGAACACCGGGGAGCTGTTTTTT. Translating it yields CASSPVGGANTGELFF. The chain uses TRBV7-8 and TRBJ2-2; 7 bases fit TRBD2. This CDR3 has 16 residues. V trimming: 5 bases; J trimming: 0 bases; junction bases outside the gene matches: 6. Germline V gene sequence: CDR1 SGHVS, CDR2 FQNEAQ.

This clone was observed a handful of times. The CDR3 here is CASSPSDRDLNTEAFF. The CDR3 nucleotides read TGTGCCAGCAGTCCCTCGGACAGGGACTTAAACACTGAAGCTTTCTTT. This rearrangement joins TRBV28 to TRBJ1-1; 8 bases line up with TRBD1. V shed 5 bases, J shed 2 bases, and the junction held 10 bases outside the gene matches. This CDR3 region has 16 residues. Germline V lookup: CDR1 MDHEN, CDR2 SYDVKM.

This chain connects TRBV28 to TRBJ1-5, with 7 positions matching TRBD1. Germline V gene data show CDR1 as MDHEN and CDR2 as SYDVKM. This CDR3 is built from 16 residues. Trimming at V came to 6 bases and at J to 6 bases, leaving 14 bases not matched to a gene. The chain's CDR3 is CASSYQGGSVGQPQHF. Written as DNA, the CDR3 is TGTGCCAGCAGCTACCAGGGGGGATCGGTAGGTCAGCCCCAGCATTTT.

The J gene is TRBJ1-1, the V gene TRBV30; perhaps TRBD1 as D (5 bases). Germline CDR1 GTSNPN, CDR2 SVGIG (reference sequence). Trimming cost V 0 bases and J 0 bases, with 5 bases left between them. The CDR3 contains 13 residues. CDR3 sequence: CAWSVGLNTEAFF. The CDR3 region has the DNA TGTGCCTGGAGTGTGGGGCTGAACACTGAAGCTTTCTTT.

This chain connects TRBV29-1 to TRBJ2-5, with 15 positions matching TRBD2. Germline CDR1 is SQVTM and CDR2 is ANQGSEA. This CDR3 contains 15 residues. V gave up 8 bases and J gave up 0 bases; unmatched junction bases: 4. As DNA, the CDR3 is TGCAGCCTCGGACTAGCGGGGGGGTACCAAGAGACCCAGTACTTC. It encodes CSLGLAGGYQETQYF.

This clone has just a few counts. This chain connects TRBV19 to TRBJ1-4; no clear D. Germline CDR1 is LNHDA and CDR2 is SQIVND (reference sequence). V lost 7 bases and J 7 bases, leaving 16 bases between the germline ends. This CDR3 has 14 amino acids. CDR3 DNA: TGTGCCAGTACCCTGGGAGGGAGCCGTGAAAAACTGTTTTTT. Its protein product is CASTLGGSREKLFF.

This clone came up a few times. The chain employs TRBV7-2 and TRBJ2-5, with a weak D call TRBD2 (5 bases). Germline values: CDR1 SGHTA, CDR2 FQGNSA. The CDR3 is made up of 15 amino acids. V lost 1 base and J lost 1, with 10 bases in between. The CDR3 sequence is CASSLVAGAQETQYF. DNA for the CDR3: TGTGCCAGCAGCTTAGTTGCGGGCGCCCAAGAGACCCAGTACTTC.

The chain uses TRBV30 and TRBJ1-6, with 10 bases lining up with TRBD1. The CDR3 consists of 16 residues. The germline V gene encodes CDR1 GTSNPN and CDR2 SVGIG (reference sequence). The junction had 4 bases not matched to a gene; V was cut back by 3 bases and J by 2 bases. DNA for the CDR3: TGTGCCTGGAGGGGGGACAGGGGAACCTATAATTCACCCCTCCACTTT. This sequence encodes CAWRGDRGTYNSPLHF.

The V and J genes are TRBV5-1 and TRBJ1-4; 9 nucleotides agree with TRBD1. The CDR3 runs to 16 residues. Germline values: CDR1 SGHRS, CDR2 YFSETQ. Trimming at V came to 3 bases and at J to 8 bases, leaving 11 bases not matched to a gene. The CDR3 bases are TGCGCCAGCAGCTCGGGACAGGGCAATATCAGGGAAAAACTGTTTTTT. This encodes CASSSGQGNIREKLFF.

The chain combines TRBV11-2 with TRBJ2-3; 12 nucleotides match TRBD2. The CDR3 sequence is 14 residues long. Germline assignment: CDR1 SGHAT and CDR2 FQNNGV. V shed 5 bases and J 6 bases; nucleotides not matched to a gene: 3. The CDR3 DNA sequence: TGTGCCAGCAGCCCTAGCGGGGGGGCGGATACGCAGTATTTT. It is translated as CASSPSGGADTQYF.

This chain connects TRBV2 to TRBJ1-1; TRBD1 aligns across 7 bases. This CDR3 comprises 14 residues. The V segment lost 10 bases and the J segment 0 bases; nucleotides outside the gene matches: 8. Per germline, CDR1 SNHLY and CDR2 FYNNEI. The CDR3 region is CATRQGTLNTEAFF. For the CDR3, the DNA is TGTGCCACTAGACAGGGAACCTTGAACACTGAAGCTTTCTTT.

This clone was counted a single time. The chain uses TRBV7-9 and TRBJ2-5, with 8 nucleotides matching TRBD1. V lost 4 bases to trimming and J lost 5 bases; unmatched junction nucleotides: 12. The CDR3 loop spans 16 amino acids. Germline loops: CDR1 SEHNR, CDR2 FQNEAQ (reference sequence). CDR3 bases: TGTGCCAGCAGCTCCGTTCGGACAGGGTTCTCGGAGACCCAGTACTTC. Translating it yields CASSSVRTGFSETQYF.

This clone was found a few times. This chain's CDR3 is CASSLQGSNTEAFF. CDR3 DNA: TGTGCCAGCAGCCTACAGGGGTCGAACACTGAAGCTTTCTTT. This sequence joins TRBV7-2 and TRBJ1-1, with 7 bases fitting TRBD1. The germline V gene encodes CDR1 SGHTA and CDR2 FQGNSA. After removal of 5 bases from V and 1 base from J, the junction contained 4 bases not matched to a gene. The CDR3 covers 14 residues.

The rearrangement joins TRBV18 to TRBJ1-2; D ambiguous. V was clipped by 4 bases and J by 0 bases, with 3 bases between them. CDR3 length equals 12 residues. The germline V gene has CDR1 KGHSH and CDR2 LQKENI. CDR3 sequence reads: CASSRANYGYTF. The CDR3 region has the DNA TGTGCCAGCTCACGAGCTAACTATGGCTACACCTTC. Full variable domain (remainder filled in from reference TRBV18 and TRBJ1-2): NAGVMQNPRHLVRRRGQEARLRCSPMKGHSHVYWYRQLPEEGLKFMVYLQKENIIDESGMPKERFSAEFPKEGPSILRIQQVVRGDSAAYFCASSRANYGYTFGSGTRLTVV.

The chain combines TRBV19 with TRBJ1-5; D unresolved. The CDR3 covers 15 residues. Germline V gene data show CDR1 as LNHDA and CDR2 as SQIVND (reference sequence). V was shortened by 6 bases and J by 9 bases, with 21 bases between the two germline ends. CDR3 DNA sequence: TGTGCCAGTAGGTCGGAGAGGAGATTCTTTGGGCCCCAGCATTTT. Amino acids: CASRSERRFFGPQHF.

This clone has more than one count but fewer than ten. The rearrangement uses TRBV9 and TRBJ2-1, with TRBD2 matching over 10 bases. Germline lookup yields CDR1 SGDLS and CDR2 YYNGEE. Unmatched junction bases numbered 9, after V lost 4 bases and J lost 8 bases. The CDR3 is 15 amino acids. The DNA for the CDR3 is TGTGCCAGCAGCCGGGGACTAGCGACTCGGGATGAGCAGTTCTTC. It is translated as CASSRGLATRDEQFF.

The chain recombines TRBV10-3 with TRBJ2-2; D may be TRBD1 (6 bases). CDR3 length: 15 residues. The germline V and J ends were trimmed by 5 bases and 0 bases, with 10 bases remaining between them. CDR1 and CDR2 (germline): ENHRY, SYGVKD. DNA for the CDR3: TGTGCCATCAGTTGGACAGAAGCGAACACCGGGGAGCTGTTTTTT. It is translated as CAISWTEANTGELFF.

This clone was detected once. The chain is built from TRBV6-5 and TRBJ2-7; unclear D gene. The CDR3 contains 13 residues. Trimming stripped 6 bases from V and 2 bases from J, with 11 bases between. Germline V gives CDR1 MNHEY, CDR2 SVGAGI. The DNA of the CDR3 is TGTGCCAGCAGCCCCCCAGGCCCCTACGAGCAGTACTTC. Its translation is CASSPPGPYEQYF.

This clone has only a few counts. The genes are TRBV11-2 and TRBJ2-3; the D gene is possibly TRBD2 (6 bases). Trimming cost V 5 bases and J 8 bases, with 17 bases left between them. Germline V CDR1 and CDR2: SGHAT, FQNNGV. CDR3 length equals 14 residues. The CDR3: CASSPRHMGGTQYF. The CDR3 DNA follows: TGTGCCAGCAGCCCAAGACACATGGGGGGTACGCAGTATTTT.